These 7 T cell receptor beta chains were sequenced from one sample in a study of T cells in Graves' hyperthyroidism and ophthalmopathy. Amplified TCR beta CDR3 regions derived from RNA transcripts. Initially, a first-round RT-PCR of the TCR CDR3 employed the HTBI primer set. From the multiplex PCR reads, TCRdb called clonotypes with MiXCR, one entry per CDR3 protein. The repertoire holds about 350,000 distinct CDR3 sequences, with approximately 13% as singletons. The specimen was blood. The receptors shown here come from a woman aged 25 to 39 with Graves' hyperthyroidism.

This clonotype was detected a few times. The chain combines TRBV5-1 with TRBJ1-5, with 7 bases matching TRBD1. V lost 4 bases, J lost 2 bases, and 6 bases stayed unmatched. CDR3 size: 15 residues. Germline assignment: CDR1 SGHRS and CDR2 YFSETQ. The CDR3 sequence: CASSLEGQRNQPQHF. DNA of the CDR3: TGCGCCAGCAGCCTGGAGGGACAGCGCAATCAGCCCCAGCATTTT.

This chain connects TRBV18 to TRBJ2-1; no clear D. The CDR3 consists of 13 residues. Trimming took 1 base from V and 15 from J, leaving 16 bases between them. The germline gives CDR1 KGHSH, CDR2 LQKENI. CDR3 loop: CASSPQAKPDPFF. In DNA, the CDR3 is TGTGCCAGCTCACCACAGGCCAAGCCCGATCCGTTCTTC.

This clonotype has a count of ten or more. The chain is built from TRBV5-6 and TRBJ2-5, with a tentative D call TRBD1 (6 bases). Per the germline V gene, CDR1 is SGHDT and CDR2 is YYEEEE. V was shortened by 9 bases and J by 2 bases, with 11 bases between the two germline ends. There are 12 residues in the CDR3. The CDR3 here is CATTGPQETQYF. In DNA, the CDR3 is TGTGCCACCACAGGGCCTCAAGAGACCCAGTACTTC.

In this sample, this clonotype turned up many times. This rearrangement joins TRBV7-8 to TRBJ2-5; 14 nucleotides align to TRBD2. The V gene end was trimmed by 6 bases and the J gene end by 5 bases; junction bases not matched to a gene: 8. This CDR3 is 16 amino acids long. Germline V CDR1 and CDR2: SGHVS, FQNEAQ. CDR3 nucleotide sequence: TGTGCCAGCAGGGCGGGACTAGCGGGAGTTGGGGAGACCCAGTACTTC. It encodes CASRAGLAGVGETQYF. Supplemented by reference TRBV7-8 and TRBJ2-5, the full variable domain reads GAGVSQSPRYKVAKRGQDVALRCDPISGHVSLFWYQQALGQGPEFLTYFQNEAQLDKSGLPSDRFFAERPEGSVSTLKIQRTQQEDSAVYLCASRAGLAGVGETQYFGPGTRLLVL.

The V and J genes are TRBV5-1 and TRBJ2-7, with D perhaps TRBD1 (5 bases). Germline V gene sequence: CDR1 SGHRS, CDR2 YFSETQ. This CDR3 comprises 14 residues. V lost 2 bases to trimming and J lost 2 bases, with 11 bases between them. CDR3 amino acids: CASSFGHQTYEQYF. The CDR3 DNA reads TGCGCCAGCAGCTTCGGACACCAAACCTACGAGCAGTACTTC. Complete variable domain (other parts from reference TRBV5-1 and TRBJ2-7): KAGVTQTPRYLIKTRGQQVTLSCSPISGHRSVSWYQQTPGQGLQFLFEYFSETQRNKGNFPGRFSGRQFSNSRSEMNVSTLELGDSALYLCASSFGHQTYEQYFGPGTRLTVT.

This clonotype was counted at least ten times. This sequence joins TRBV27 and TRBJ1-2; TRBD1 agrees at 8 bases. From germline, CDR1 is MNHEY and CDR2 SMNVEV (reference sequence). After removal of 4 bases from V and 4 bases from J, the junction contained 5 bases not matched to a gene. The CDR3 consists of 14 residues. CDR3 loop: CASSYRGQGYGYTF. The CDR3, as DNA: TGTGCCAGCAGTTATCGAGGACAGGGCTATGGCTACACCTTC.

This clonotype was found many times. The chain has TRBV28 and TRBJ1-2; 7 bases fit TRBD1. CDR1 and CDR2 (germline): MDHEN, SYDVKM. This CDR3 comprises 12 residues. Losses at the gene ends were 9 bases for V and 4 bases for J; bases not matched to a gene: 5. The CDR3 is CASQTGTYGYTF. The DNA of the CDR3 is TGTGCCAGTCAGACAGGGACCTATGGCTACACCTTC.